This T cell receptor beta chain was recovered during a study of Ad26.COV2.S vaccination and SARS-CoV-2 variants. Study details: Intramuscular Ad26.COV2.S at 5x10^10 or 1x10^11 viral particles. Study-level results: It was found that vaccine and placebo recipients had similar non-spike TCR breadth. Total T cell responses may have been underestimated by the TCR breadth and depth analyses.

Described treatment: around 19 received Ad26.COV2.S at low or high dose, single or two shots; 5 received placebo; per-sample allocation not given. Sampling happened 63 days after the first vaccine or placebo injection. CDR3 length equals 14 residues. Trimming took off 0 bases at V and 5 bases at J, with 10 bases between the two ends. Germline V CDR1 and CDR2: MNHEY, SMNVEV (reference sequence). Produced via immunoSEQ multiplex PCR; TCRdb's table is partial and in-frame only. The table lists some 410,000 clones, approximately 90% of them singletons, with about 1.6% in the top ten. Worth noting for this clone: Its matching antigen is unknown.

The input for sequencing was peripheral blood, taken in a trial of Ad26.COV2.S vaccine versus placebo. V and J are TRBV27 and TRBJ1-1, with D uncertain. The sequence came from a person between 18 and 65 years old who received the Ad26.COV2.S COVID-19 vaccine or a placebo. DNA of the CDR3: TGTGCCAGCAGTTTATCGACATGGGGAACTGAAGCTTTCTTT. Its translation: CASSLSTWGTEAFF.